This T cell receptor beta chain derives from a study of control samples from healthy donors and cancer patients. TCRdb's copy holds only in-frame clones and misses some; the assay was immunoSEQ multiplex PCR. The sample consists of around 160,000 clones, 80% to 95% of them appearing once. Sequenced sample: blood. The source is a man between 18 and 29 years old in good health.

The CDR3 region is CAWRPGTGGTEAFF. The CDR3 region has the DNA TGTGCCTGGAGGCCCGGGACAGGGGGAACTGAAGCTTTCTTT. This chain joins TRBV30 and TRBJ1-1; 11 bases agree with TRBD1. The CDR3 loop spans 14 amino acids. After removal of 3 bases from V and 5 bases from J, the junction contained 5 bases not matched to a gene. Germline lookup yields CDR1 GTSNPN and CDR2 SVGIG (reference sequence).